This passage covers 21 T cell receptor beta chains from one sample sequenced in a study of a mutant IDH1 vaccine in newly diagnosed glioma. The antigens for these receptors are not known. Method: immunoSEQ multiplex PCR; TCRdb's copy keeps in-frame clones and lacks some. Among some 49,000 clones listed, over 75% were seen once. The time point denotes: week 47, end of study. Every single dose of the vaccine, 300 ug of mutant IDH1 20-mer peptide, came with topical imiquimod. The source was PBMCs, collected from a glioma patient whose treatment included an IDH1 peptide vaccine. These receptors originate from a middle-aged woman with glioma. Some clones in this sample may be carry-over from other donors' samples.

The J gene is TRBJ1-2, the V gene TRBV5-6; D unresolved. Germline V gives CDR1 SGHDT, CDR2 YYEEEE. V was clipped by 1 base and J by 7 bases, with 17 bases between them. There are 15 residues in the CDR3. The CDR3 DNA sequence: TGTGCCAGCAGCTTGTTAGAACTCCAACTAGGTGGCTACACCTTC. It yields the protein CASSLLELQLGGYTF.

This rearrangement joins TRBV4-1 to TRBJ1-2; D remains unclear. The ends were cut back, 5 bases at V and 0 bases at J, with 19 bases in the middle. The CDR3 is 17 amino acids. The germline V gene encodes CDR1 MGHRA and CDR2 YSYEKL. For the CDR3, the DNA is TGCGCCAGCAGCTCTCGCTGGACGGGGAACGCTAACTATGGCTACACCTTC. Amino acid sequence: CASSSRWTGNANYGYTF.

The chain recombines TRBV19 with TRBJ1-1; unclear D gene. The CDR3 sequence is 13 residues long. Trimming left V 5 bases short and J 4 bases short, with 11 bases between. The germline V gene encodes CDR1 LNHDA and CDR2 SQIVND (reference sequence). The CDR3 is CASSLQLGTEAFF. In DNA form, the CDR3 reads TGTGCCAGTAGTTTACAGCTTGGCACTGAAGCTTTCTTT.

The rearrangement uses TRBV5-1 and TRBJ2-7; 7 bases fit TRBD2. V was pared by 3 bases and J by 0 bases, with 3 bases of the junction left unmatched. The germline V gene has CDR1 SGHRS and CDR2 YFSETQ. The CDR3 runs 14 residues. Here the CDR3 reads CASSSVAGSYEQYF. In nucleotides, the CDR3 is TGCGCCAGCAGCTCCGTAGCGGGCTCCTACGAGCAGTACTTC.

This clone was detected only a few times. The chain is built from TRBV2 and TRBJ1-2; D is unclear. The CDR3 sequence is 13 residues long. Trimming stripped 11 bases from V and 1 base from J, with 14 bases between. The germline V gene has CDR1 SNHLY and CDR2 FYNNEI. The chain's CDR3 is CAGNRDINYGYTF. The CDR3 nucleotides are TGTGCCGGGAACCGGGATATTAACTATGGCTACACCTTC.

The rearrangement uses TRBV7-2 and TRBJ2-7, with no clear D. CDR3 length: 14 amino acids. Germline V gives CDR1 SGHTA, CDR2 FQGNSA. V gave up 5 bases and J gave up 1 base, with 12 bases separating them. The CDR3 here is CASSNRHDSYEQYF. In DNA, the CDR3 is TGTGCCAGCAGCAATCGACACGATTCCTACGAGCAGTACTTC.

The rearrangement links TRBV11-2 to TRBJ1-2, with a possible D match to TRBD1 (5 bases). CDR1 SGHAT and CDR2 FQNNGV come from the germline V gene. V lost 2 bases and J lost 4, with 14 bases in between. The CDR3 runs 15 residues. The CDR3 sequence is CASSLSGQPFYGYTF. CDR3 nucleotide sequence: TGTGCCAGCAGCTTATCGGGGCAGCCCTTCTATGGCTACACCTTC.

This chain uses TRBV10-1 with TRBJ1-1; 8 nucleotides align to TRBD1. V lost 7 bases to trimming and J lost 6 bases; unmatched junction nucleotides: 1. Germline CDR1 reads WNHNN; CDR2 reads SYGVQD (reference sequence). The CDR3 totals 11 residues. CDR3 region: CASTGGSEAFF. Written as DNA, the CDR3 is TGCGCCAGCACAGGGGGCTCTGAAGCTTTCTTT.

The V call is TRBV5-1, the J call TRBJ2-3; 9 bases line up with TRBD1. There are 15 residues in the CDR3. CDR1 is SGHRS and CDR2 is YFSETQ in the germline V gene. V shed 2 bases and J 5 bases; nucleotides not matched to a gene: 6. DNA of the CDR3: TGCGCCAGCAGCTTCGGACAGGGGAATCAAGATACGCAGTATTTT. It is translated as CASSFGQGNQDTQYF.

The chain has TRBV29-1 and TRBJ1-2; D unresolved. The length of the CDR3 is 14 residues. V was trimmed by 0 bases and J by 1 base, leaving 9 bases between them. CDR1 is SQVTM, CDR2 ANQGSEA, per germline. CDR3 sequence reads: CSVEEGGINYGYTF. CDR3 bases: TGCAGCGTTGAAGAAGGAGGGATTAACTATGGCTACACCTTC.

The V and J genes are TRBV19 and TRBJ2-5, with 14 nucleotides matching TRBD2. There are 17 residues in the CDR3. With 3 bases clipped from V and 2 bases from J, the junction kept 5 bases outside the gene matches. In germline, CDR1 is LNHDA, CDR2 SQIVND (reference sequence). Here the CDR3 DNA reads TGTGCCAGTAGTATTCTTCGGACTAGCGGGGGGCAAGAGACCCAGTACTTC. The encoded protein is CASSILRTSGGQETQYF. Combining the CDR3 with reference TRBV19 and TRBJ2-5 gives the whole variable domain DGGITQSPKYLFRKEGQNVTLSCEQNLNHDAMYWYRQDPGQGLRLIYYSQIVNDFQKGDIAEGYSVSREKKESFPLTVTSAQKNPTAFYLCASSILRTSGGQETQYFGPGTRLLVL.

This chain links TRBV5-8 with TRBJ1-2; D unclear. Germline CDR1 reads SGHTS; CDR2 reads YDEGEE. The V and J ends lost 3 bases and 4 bases respectively, with 4 bases between them. The CDR3 consists of 11 residues. The CDR3 DNA follows: TGTGCCAGCAGCTGGGTCTATGGCTACACCTTC. As protein: CASSWVYGYTF.

In its sample, this clone was seen once. The rearrangement uses TRBV4-1 and TRBJ2-5; D is perhaps TRBD2 (7 bases). The CDR3 is made up of 14 amino acids. CDR1 is MGHRA, CDR2 YSYEKL, per germline. V lost 4 bases to trimming and J lost 3 bases, with 12 bases between them. The CDR3 sequence: CASSRPGGKETQYF. The CDR3 bases are TGCGCCAGCAGCCGCCCGGGGGGCAAAGAGACCCAGTACTTC.

The gene calls are TRBV15 and TRBJ2-5; 8 positions agree with TRBD2. CDR3 length equals 18 residues. Germline CDR1 is LNHNV and CDR2 is YYDKDF (reference sequence). V shed 0 bases and J 3 bases; nucleotides not matched to a gene: 12. DNA of the CDR3: TGTGCCACCAGCAGAGATCTGACAGCGGGGGCTCGTGAAGAGACCCAGTACTTC. Amino acid sequence: CATSRDLTAGAREETQYF.

The chain uses TRBV7-2 and TRBJ2-7; D perhaps matches TRBD2 (6 bases). Trimming took 5 bases from V and 3 from J, leaving 14 bases between them. This CDR3 region has 14 residues. Germline assignment: CDR1 SGHTA and CDR2 FQGNSA. The CDR3 sequence: CASSPGLTLYEQYF. The CDR3 region has the DNA TGTGCCAGCAGCCCCGGACTAACCCTCTACGAGCAGTACTTC.

The chain uses TRBV9 and TRBJ2-2; the D gene is possibly TRBD2 (6 bases). This CDR3 is built from 15 residues. Trimming pared 3 bases from V and 5 bases from J, leaving 14 bases between. The V gene's germline CDR1 is SGDLS and CDR2 YYNGEE. The CDR3: CASSGPGLLTGELFF. The CDR3 bases are TGTGCCAGCAGCGGACCGGGACTGTTAACCGGGGAGCTGTTTTTT.

CDR3 nucleotides: TGTGCCAGCTCACTATCCCGGACACTTAACTATGGCTACACCTTC. This codes for CASSLSRTLNYGYTF. The chain has TRBV18 and TRBJ1-2; D possibly corresponds to TRBD1 (5 bases). The CDR3 has 15 residues. Germline loops: CDR1 KGHSH, CDR2 LQKENI. V gave up 4 bases and J gave up 1 base, with 13 bases separating them.

V gene TRBV6-5 combines with J gene TRBJ2-2; 8 nucleotides align to TRBD2. Losses at the gene ends were 7 bases for V and 1 base for J; bases not matched to a gene: 2. CDR1 and CDR2 (germline): MNHEY, SVGAGI. The CDR3 loop spans 14 amino acids. The CDR3 here is CASTGRGNTGELFF. The CDR3 DNA reads as TGTGCCAGCACCGGGAGGGGGAACACCGGGGAGCTGTTTTTT.

The chain joins TRBV5-1 to TRBJ2-5, with D possibly being TRBD1 (6 bases). V lost 2 bases, J lost 1 base, and 9 bases lay in between. CDR1 and CDR2 from the germline V gene are SGHRS and YFSETQ. This CDR3 region has 14 residues. The chain's CDR3 is CASSFRTAQETQYF. In DNA form, the CDR3 reads TGCGCCAGCAGCTTCCGGACAGCCCAAGAGACCCAGTACTTC. The complete variable domain, with remaining parts taken from reference TRBV5-1 and TRBJ2-5, reads KAGVTQTPRYLIKTRGQQVTLSCSPISGHRSVSWYQQTPGQGLQFLFEYFSETQRNKGNFPGRFSGRQFSNSRSEMNVSTLELGDSALYLCASSFRTAQETQYFGPGTRLLVL.

In its sample, this clone was seen a few times. This sequence joins TRBV2 and TRBJ1-5; D unresolved. The length of the CDR3 is 14 residues. The germline V gene encodes CDR1 SNHLY and CDR2 FYNNEI. V lost 4 bases and J 1 base, leaving 8 bases between the germline ends. The CDR3 nucleotides read TGTGCCAGCAGTGGTATGGTCAGCAATCAGCCCCAGCATTTT. Its protein is CASSGMVSNQPQHF.

V is TRBV5-6 and J is TRBJ1-2; TRBD1 is a possible D gene (6 bases). Trimming pared 4 bases from V and 0 bases from J, leaving 22 bases between. Germline loops: CDR1 SGHDT, CDR2 YYEEEE. The length of the CDR3 is 18 residues. Written as DNA, the CDR3 is TGTGCCAGCAGCACACTGGACAGTCTTAACCCAGCTAACTATGGCTACACCTTC. This encodes CASSTLDSLNPANYGYTF.